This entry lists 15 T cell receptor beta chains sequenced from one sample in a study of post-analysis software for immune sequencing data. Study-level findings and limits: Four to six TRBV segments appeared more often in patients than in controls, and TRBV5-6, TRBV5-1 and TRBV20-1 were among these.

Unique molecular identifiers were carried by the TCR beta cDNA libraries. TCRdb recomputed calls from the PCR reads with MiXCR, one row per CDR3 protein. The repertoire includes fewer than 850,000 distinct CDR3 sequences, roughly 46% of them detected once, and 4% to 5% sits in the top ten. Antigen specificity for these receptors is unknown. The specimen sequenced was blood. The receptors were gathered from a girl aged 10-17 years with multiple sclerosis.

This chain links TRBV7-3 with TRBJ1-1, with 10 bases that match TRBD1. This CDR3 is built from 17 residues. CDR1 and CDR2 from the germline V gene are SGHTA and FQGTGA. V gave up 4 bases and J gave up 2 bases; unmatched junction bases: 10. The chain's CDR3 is CASSSTPGQGPNTEAFF. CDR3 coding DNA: TGTGCCAGCAGCTCCACACCGGGACAGGGGCCAAACACTGAAGCTTTCTTT.

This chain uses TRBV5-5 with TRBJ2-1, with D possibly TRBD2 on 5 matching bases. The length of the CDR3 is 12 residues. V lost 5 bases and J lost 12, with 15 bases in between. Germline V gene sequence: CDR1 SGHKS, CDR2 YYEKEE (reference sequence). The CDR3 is CASSTGSRGQFF. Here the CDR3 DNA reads TGTGCCAGCAGTACCGGGTCTCGGGGGCAGTTCTTC.

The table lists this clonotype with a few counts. The CDR3 DNA reads TGTGCCAGCAGACGGGGGCCAGAGACCCAGTACTTC. Protein: CASRRGPETQYF. The genes are TRBV12-3 or TRBV12-4 and TRBJ2-5, with D perhaps TRBD1 or TRBD2 (6 bases each). Between the trimmed V and J ends, which lost 6 bases and 4 bases, there was a span of 9 bases. The CDR3 is 12 amino acids.

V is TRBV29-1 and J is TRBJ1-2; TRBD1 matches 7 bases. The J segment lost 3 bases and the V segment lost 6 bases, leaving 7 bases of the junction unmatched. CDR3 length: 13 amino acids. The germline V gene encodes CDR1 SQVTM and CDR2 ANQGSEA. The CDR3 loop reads CSVDRDSDYGYTF. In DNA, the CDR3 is TGCAGCGTGGACCGGGACAGTGACTATGGCTACACCTTC. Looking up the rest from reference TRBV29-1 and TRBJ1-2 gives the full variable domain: SAVISQKPSRDICQRGTSLTIQCQVDSQVTMMFWYRQQPGQSLTLIATANQGSEATYESGFVIDKFPISRPNLTFSTLTVSNMSPEDSSIYLCSVDRDSDYGYTFGSGTRLTVV.

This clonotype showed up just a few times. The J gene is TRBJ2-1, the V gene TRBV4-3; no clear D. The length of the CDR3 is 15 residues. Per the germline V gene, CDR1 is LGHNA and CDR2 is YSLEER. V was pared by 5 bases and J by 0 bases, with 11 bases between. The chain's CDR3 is CASSSSANSYNEQFF. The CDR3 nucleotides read TGCGCCAGCAGCTCCAGCGCAAACTCCTACAATGAGCAGTTCTTC.

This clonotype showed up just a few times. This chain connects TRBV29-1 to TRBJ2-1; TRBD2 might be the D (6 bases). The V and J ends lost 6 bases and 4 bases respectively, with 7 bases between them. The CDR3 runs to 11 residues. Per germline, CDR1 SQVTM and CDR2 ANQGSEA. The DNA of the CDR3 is TGCAGCGTGACTAGTTACAATGAGCAGTTCTTC. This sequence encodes CSVTSYNEQFF.

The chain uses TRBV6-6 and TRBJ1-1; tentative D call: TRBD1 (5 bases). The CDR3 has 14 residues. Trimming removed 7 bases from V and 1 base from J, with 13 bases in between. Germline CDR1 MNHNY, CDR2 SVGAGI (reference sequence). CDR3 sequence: CASNPGLGNTEAFF. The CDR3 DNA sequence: TGTGCCAGCAATCCAGGGTTGGGGAACACTGAAGCTTTCTTT.

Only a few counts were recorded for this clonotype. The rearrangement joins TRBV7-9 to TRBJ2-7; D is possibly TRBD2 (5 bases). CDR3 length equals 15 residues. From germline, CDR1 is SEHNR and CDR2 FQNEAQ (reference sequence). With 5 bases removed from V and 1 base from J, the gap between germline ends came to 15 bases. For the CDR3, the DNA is TGTGCCAGCAGCCCCGAAAAAGCGGTGTCCTACGAGCAGTACTTC. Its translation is CASSPEKAVSYEQYF.

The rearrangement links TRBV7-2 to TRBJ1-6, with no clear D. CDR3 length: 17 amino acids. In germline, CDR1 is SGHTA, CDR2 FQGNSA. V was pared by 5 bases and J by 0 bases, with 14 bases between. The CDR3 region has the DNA TGTGCCAGCAGCCTGGTGGGCAGTTCCTCCTATAATTCACCCCTCCACTTT. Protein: CASSLVGSSSYNSPLHF.

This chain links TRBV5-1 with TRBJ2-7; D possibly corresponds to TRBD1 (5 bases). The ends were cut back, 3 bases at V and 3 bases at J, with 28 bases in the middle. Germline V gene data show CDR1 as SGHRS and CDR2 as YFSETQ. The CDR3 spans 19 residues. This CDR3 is CASSSPLEGATPWNYEQYF. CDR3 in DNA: TGCGCCAGCAGCTCACCTTTAGAAGGGGCGACTCCCTGGAACTACGAGCAGTACTTC.

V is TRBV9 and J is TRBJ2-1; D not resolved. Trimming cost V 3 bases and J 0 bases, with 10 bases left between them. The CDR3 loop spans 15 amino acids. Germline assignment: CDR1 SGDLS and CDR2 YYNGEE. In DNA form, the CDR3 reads TGTGCCAGCAGCGCCTGGTCTAGCTCCTACAATGAGCAGTTCTTC. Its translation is CASSAWSSSYNEQFF.

This CDR3 reads CASSLPRVADRYNEQFF. The CDR3 bases are TGTGCCAGCAGCCTCCCAAGGGTGGCAGACAGGTACAATGAGCAGTTCTTC. The J gene is TRBJ2-1, the V gene TRBV14; the D gene is possibly TRBD1 (6 bases). V gave up 4 bases and J gave up 4 bases, with 20 bases separating them. The germline V gene has CDR1 SGHDN and CDR2 FVKESK. The length of the CDR3 is 17 residues.

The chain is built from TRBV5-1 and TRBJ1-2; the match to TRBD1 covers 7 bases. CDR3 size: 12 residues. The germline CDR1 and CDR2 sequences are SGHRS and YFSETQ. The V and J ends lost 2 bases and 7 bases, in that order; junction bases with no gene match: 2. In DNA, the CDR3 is TGCGCCAGCAGCTTCGACAGGGCTGGCTACACCTTC. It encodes CASSFDRAGYTF.

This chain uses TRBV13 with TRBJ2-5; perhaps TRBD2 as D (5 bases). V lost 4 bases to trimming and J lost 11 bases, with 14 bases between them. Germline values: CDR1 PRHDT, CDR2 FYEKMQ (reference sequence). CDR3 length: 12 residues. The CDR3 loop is CASSWAPEEQYF. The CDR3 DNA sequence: TGTGCCAGCAGCTGGGCCCCGGAGGAGCAGTACTTC.

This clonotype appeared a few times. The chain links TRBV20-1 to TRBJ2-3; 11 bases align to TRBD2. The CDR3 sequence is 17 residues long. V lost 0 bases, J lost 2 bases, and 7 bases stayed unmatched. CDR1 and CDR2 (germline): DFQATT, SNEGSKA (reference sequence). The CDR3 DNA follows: TGCAGTGCTAGAGATCTAGGGACTAGCGGATTCACAGATACGCAGTATTTT. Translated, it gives CSARDLGTSGFTDTQYF.